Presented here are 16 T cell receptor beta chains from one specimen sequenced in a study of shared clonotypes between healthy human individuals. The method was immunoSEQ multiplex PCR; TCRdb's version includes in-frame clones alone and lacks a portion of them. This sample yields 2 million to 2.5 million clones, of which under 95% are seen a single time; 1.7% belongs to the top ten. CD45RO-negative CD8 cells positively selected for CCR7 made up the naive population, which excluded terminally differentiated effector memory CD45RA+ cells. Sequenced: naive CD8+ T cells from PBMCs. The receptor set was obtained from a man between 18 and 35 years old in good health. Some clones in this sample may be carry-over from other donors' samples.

CDR3 coding DNA: TGTGCCAGCAGCGCGATAAATGGCTACACCTTC. Amino acid sequence: CASSAINGYTF. This chain joins TRBV9 and TRBJ1-2; no clear D. The CDR3 runs 11 residues. The germline gives CDR1 SGDLS, CDR2 YYNGEE. The V and J ends lost 3 bases and 6 bases respectively, with 6 bases between them.

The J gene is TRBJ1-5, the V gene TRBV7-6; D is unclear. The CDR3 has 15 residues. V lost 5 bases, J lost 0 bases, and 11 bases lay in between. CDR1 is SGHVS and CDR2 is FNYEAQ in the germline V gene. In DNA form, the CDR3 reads TGTGCCAGCAGCCGGGTGGCGGGTAGCAATCAGCCCCAGCATTTT. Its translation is CASSRVAGSNQPQHF.

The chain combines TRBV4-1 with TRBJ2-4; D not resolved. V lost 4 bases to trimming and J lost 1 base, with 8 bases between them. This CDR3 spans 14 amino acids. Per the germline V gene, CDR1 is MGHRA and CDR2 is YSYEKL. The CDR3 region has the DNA TGCGCCAGCAGCCTGAAACAGGCCAAAAACATTCAGTACTTC. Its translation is CASSLKQAKNIQYF.

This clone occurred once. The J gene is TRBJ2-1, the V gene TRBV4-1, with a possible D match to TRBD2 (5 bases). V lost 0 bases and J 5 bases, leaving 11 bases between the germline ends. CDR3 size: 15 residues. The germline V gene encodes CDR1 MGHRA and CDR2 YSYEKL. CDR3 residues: CASSQDRTGNNEQFF. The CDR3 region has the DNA TGCGCCAGCAGCCAAGATCGGACGGGAAACAATGAGCAGTTCTTC.

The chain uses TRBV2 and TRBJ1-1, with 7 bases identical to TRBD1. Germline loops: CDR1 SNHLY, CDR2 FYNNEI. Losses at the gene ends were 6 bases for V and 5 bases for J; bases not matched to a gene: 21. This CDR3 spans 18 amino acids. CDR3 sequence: CASSATGWRTLRGTEAFF. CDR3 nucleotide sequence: TGTGCCAGCAGCGCGACAGGGTGGAGAACACTGAGGGGGACTGAAGCTTTCTTT.

CDR3 coding DNA: TGTGCCAGCAGCTTAAGGGAGGGGAACTACGAGCAGTACTTC. Encoded protein: CASSLREGNYEQYF. V gene TRBV7-9 combines with J gene TRBJ2-7, with TRBD2 matching 7 bases. Per germline, CDR1 SEHNR and CDR2 FQNEAQ (reference sequence). V was pared by 2 bases and J by 3 bases, with 4 bases of the junction left unmatched. This CDR3 is built from 14 residues. Together with reference TRBV7-9 and TRBJ2-7, the CDR3 gives the full variable domain: DTGVSQNPRHKITKRGQNVTFRCDPISEHNRLYWYRQTLGQGPEFLTYFQNEAQLEKSRLLSDRFSAERPKGSFSTLEIQRTEQGDSAMYLCASSLREGNYEQYFGPGTRLTVT.

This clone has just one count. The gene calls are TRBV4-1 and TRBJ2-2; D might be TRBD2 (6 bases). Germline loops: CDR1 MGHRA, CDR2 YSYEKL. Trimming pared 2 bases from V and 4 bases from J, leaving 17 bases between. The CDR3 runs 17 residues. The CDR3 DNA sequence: TGCGCCAGCAGCCAAAGGGGCTCCGGAGGGGTCACCGGGGAGCTGTTTTTT. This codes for CASSQRGSGGVTGELFF.

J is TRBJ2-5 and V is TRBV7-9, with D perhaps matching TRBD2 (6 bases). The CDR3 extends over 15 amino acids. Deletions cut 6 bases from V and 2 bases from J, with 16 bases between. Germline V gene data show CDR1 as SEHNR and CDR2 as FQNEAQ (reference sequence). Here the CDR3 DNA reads TGTGCCAGCAGGTCCCCGGGGGTCCCGCAAGAGACCCAGTACTTC. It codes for CASRSPGVPQETQYF.

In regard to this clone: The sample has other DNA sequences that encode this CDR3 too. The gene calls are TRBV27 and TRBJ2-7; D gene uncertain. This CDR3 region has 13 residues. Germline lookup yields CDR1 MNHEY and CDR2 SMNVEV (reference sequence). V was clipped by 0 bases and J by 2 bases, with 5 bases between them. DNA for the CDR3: TGTGCCAGCAGTTTATCTAGCACCTACGAGCAGTACTTC. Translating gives CASSLSSTYEQYF.

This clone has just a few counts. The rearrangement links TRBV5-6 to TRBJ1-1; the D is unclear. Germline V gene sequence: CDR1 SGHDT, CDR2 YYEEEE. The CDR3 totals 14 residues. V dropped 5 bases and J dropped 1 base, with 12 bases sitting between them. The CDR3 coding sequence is TGTGCCAGCAGTCCCCAAAGGCAGAACACTGAAGCTTTCTTT. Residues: CASSPQRQNTEAFF. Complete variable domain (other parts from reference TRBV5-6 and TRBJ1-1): DAGVTQSPTHLIKTRGQQVTLRCSPKSGHDTVSWYQQALGQGPQFIFQYYEEEERQRGNFPDRFSGHQFPNYSSELNVNALLLGDSALYLCASSPQRQNTEAFFGQGTRLTVV.

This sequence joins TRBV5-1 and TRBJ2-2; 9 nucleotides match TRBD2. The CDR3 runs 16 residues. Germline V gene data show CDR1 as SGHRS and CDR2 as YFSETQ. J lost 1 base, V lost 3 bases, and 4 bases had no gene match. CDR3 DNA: TGCGCCAGCAGCTCTAGCGGGACCTTGAACACCGGGGAGCTGTTTTTT. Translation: CASSSSGTLNTGELFF. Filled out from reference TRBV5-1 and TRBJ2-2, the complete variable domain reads KAGVTQTPRYLIKTRGQQVTLSCSPISGHRSVSWYQQTPGQGLQFLFEYFSETQRNKGNFPGRFSGRQFSNSRSEMNVSTLELGDSALYLCASSSSGTLNTGELFFGEGSRLTVL.

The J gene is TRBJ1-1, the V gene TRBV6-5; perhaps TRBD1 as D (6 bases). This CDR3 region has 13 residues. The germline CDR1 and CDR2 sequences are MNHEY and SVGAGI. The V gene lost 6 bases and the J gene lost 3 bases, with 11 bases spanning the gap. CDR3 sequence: CASRIQGYTEAFF. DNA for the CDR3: TGTGCCAGCAGAATTCAGGGGTACACTGAAGCTTTCTTT.

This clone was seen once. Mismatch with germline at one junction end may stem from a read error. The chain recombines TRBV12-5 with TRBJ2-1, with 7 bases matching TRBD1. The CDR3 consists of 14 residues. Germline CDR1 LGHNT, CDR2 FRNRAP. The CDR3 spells CASGEWSTGLFWVF. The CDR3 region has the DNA TGTGCTAGTGGGGAGTGGTCGACAGGGCTTTTTTGGGTCTTC.

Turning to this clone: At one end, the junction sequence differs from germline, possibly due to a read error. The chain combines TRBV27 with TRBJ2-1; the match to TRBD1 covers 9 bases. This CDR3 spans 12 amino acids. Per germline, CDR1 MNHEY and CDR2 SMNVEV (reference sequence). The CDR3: CASSPGGTGWVF. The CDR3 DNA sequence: TGTGCCAGCAGCCCCGGGGGGACAGGGTGGGTCTTC.

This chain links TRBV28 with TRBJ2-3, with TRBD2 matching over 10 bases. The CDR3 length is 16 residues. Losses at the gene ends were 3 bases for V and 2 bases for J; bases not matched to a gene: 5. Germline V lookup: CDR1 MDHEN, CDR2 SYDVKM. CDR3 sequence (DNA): TGTGCCAGCAGTTTGCCGGGACTAGCGTCCACAGATACGCAGTATTTT. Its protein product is CASSLPGLASTDTQYF.

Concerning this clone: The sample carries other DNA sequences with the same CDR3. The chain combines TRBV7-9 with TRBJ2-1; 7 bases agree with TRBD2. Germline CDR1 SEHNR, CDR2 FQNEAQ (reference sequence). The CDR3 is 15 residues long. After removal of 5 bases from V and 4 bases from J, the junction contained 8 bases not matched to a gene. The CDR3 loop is CASSQVAGVYNEQFF. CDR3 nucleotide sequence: TGTGCCAGCAGCCAAGTAGCGGGTGTGTACAATGAGCAGTTCTTC.